This TCR beta chain was sequenced in a study of T cells in Graves' hyperthyroidism and ophthalmopathy. This clonotype was seen repeatedly, ten times or more. Its antigen is not identified. This CDR3 has 14 residues. V was shortened by 7 bases and J by 1 base, with 13 bases between the two germline ends. Germline V CDR1 and CDR2: LGHDT, YNNKEL (reference sequence). Study conclusions and caveats: Stable hyperthyroidism and ophthalmopathy were separated using 13 V-J signatures.

Amplification of TCR beta CDR3 regions was performed using RNA transcripts as template. The TCR CDR3 first-round RT-PCR relied on the HTBI primer set. TCRdb passed the multiplex PCR reads through MiXCR, listing each CDR3 protein once. This table holds about 280,000 distinct CDR3 sequences, less than 30% found once. Diagnoses used clinical symptoms, serum thyroxine and TRAb, thyroid ultrasound and orbital computed tomography. Using more than 7.5 ml of fresh peripheral blood, PBMCs were prepared. The V and J genes are TRBV3-1 and TRBJ1-1, with D perhaps matching TRBD1 (5 bases). Sequenced material: blood. This sequence originates from a man aged 35 to 55 with Graves' hyperthyroidism that later progressed to Graves' ophthalmopathy. The CDR3 spells CASTALGENTEAFF. In nucleotides, the CDR3 is TGTGCCAGCACCGCTTTGGGGGAGAACACTGAAGCTTTCTTT.